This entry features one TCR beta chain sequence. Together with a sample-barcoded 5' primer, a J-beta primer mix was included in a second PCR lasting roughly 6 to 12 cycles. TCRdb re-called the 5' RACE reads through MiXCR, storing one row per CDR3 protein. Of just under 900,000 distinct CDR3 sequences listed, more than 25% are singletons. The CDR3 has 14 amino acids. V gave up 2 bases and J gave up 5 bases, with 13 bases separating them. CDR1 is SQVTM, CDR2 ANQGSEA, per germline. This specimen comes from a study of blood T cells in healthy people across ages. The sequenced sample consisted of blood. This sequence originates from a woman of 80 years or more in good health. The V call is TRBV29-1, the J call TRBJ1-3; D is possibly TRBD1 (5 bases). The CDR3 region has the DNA TGCAGCGTTGAAACCGGGACGGAAAGAAACACCATATATTTT. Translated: CSVETGTERNTIYF.